These T cell receptor beta chains were read from a single sample in a study of PD-1 blockade in classical Hodgkin lymphoma. The repertoire was sequenced with immunoSEQ multiplex PCR; TCRdb's copy has only in-frame clones and lacks some. The sample contains fewer than 3,500 clones, about three quarters of which appear only once. Here the sequenced sample was CD8+ T cells from blood, taken before the fourth cycle of nivolumab. The origin of the receptors is a human donor with classical Hodgkin lymphoma. Both conserved end residues are part of each CDR3. A D gene is named only where the DNA matches it firmly. A row's size may be missing; if present it is once, few, many or a size class.

j_call d_call clone_size v_call cdr3_aa cdr3_nt
TRBJ2-2 TRBD2 . TRBV27 CARGTGLAGVNTGELFF TGTGCCAGGGGAACGGGACTAGCGGGAGTCAACACCGGGGAGCTGTTTTTT
TRBJ1-1 . few TRBV10-3 CAISAEGVTEAFF TGTGCCATCAGCGCCGAGGGGGTCACTGAAGCTTTCTTT
TRBJ2-7 TRBD1 . TRBV7-9 CASSSKTGRYYEQYF TGTGCCAGCAGCTCAAAGACAGGGAGATACTACGAGCAGTACTTC
TRBJ2-1 . medium-sized TRBV10-3 CAISESGDSGFF TGTGCCATCAGTGAGTCAGGGGATTCGGGGTTCTTC
TRBJ2-1 . few TRBV10-2 CASSGVGGEQFF TGCGCCAGCAGTGGGGTCGGGGGTGAGCAGTTCTTC
TRBJ2-1 TRBD2 . TRBV28 CASSASSGRALDEQFF TGTGCCAGCAGTGCCTCTAGCGGGAGGGCCCTCGATGAGCAGTTCTTC
TRBJ2-1 TRBD2 . TRBV7-8 CASSLYGLAGGNEQFF TGTGCCAGCAGCTTATACGGACTAGCGGGAGGAAATGAGCAGTTCTTC
TRBJ2-1 TRBD1 . TRBV6-6 CASSYSTGYNEQFF TGTGCCAGCAGTTACTCGACAGGGTACAATGAGCAGTTCTTC
TRBJ2-5 . . TRBV27 CASSRVVQETQYF TGTGCCAGCAGTCGGGTGGTACAAGAGACCCAGTACTTC
TRBJ2-1 TRBD2 . TRBV7-8 CASSPAAASGAEQFF TGTGCCAGCAGCCCGGCCGCCGCTAGCGGTGCGGAGCAGTTCTTC
TRBJ2-1 TRBD2 . TRBV4-1 CASSLTSGSSYNEQFF TGCGCCAGCAGCCTTACTAGCGGTAGCTCCTACAATGAGCAGTTCTTC
TRBJ1-2 . . TRBV19 CASTVGAGYTF TGTGCCAGTACTGTGGGGGCTGGCTACACCTTC
TRBJ2-4 . . TRBV19 CASSIASEILAKNIQYF TGTGCCAGTAGTATAGCCTCGGAGATTTTAGCCAAAAACATTCAGTACTTC
TRBJ2-2 TRBD2 large TRBV7-6 CASSLGAGGPGTGELFF TGTGCCAGCAGCTTAGGCGCGGGAGGGCCCGGCACCGGGGAGCTGTTTTTT
TRBJ1-3 . . TRBV7-9 CASTGSTGIDTIYF TGTGCCAGCACCGGCTCCACAGGGATCGACACCATATATTTT
TRBJ1-5 . few TRBV28 CASSPLQGPHQPQHF TGTGCCAGCAGCCCTCTTCAGGGGCCCCATCAGCCCCAGCATTTT
TRBJ2-1 . . TRBV5-5 CASSLYRGVEQFF TGTGCCAGCAGCTTGTACCGCGGCGTTGAGCAGTTCTTC
TRBJ1-1 . . TRBV6-1 CASLRRENTEAFF TGTGCCAGCTTGAGGCGGGAGAACACTGAAGCTTTCTTT
TRBJ1-1 TRBD1 few TRBV27 CASMRGTGGAFF TGTGCCAGCATGCGGGGGACAGGGGGAGCTTTCTTT
TRBJ2-7 . . TRBV6-5 CASQSRGGHYEQYF TGTGCCAGCCAATCGAGGGGGGGTCACTACGAGCAGTACTTC
TRBJ2-7 . few TRBV28 CASSLTSGREQYF TGTGCCAGCAGTTTAACCTCGGGGCGCGAGCAGTACTTC
TRBJ1-4 . large TRBV7-9 CASSPKTGYEKLFF TGTGCCAGCAGCCCAAAGACGGGGTATGAAAAACTGTTTTTT
TRBJ1-1 TRBD1 . TRBV10-3 CAISNLTPGQVNTEAFF TGTGCCATCAGCAACCTCACTCCGGGACAGGTTAACACTGAAGCTTTCTTT
TRBJ2-5 TRBD2 once TRBV15 CATSGIAGETQYF TGTGCCACCAGCGGGATAGCGGGTGAGACCCAGTACTTC
TRBJ1-1 . . TRBV7-9 CASKTSDSVNTEAFF TGTGCCAGCAAGACTTCGGACAGCGTGAACACTGAAGCTTTCTTT
TRBJ2-1 . . TRBV7-9 CASSNEQFF TGTGCCAGCAGCAATGAGCAGTTCTTC
TRBJ1-4 . . TRBV7-8 CASSPQGSNEKLFF TGTGCCAGCAGCCCACAGGGAAGTAATGAAAAACTGTTTTTT
TRBJ2-5 . . TRBV5-4 CASSRGFEETQYF TGTGCCAGCAGTCGGGGGTTTGAAGAGACCCAGTACTTC
TRBJ1-3 TRBD1 . TRBV15 CATSSLRGPGNTIYF TGTGCCACCAGCAGCCTCAGGGGGCCTGGAAACACCATATATTTT
TRBJ2-6 TRBD2 . TRBV6-1 CASSGLAGAGANVLTF TGTGCCAGCAGTGGACTAGCGGGAGCTGGGGCCAACGTCCTGACTTTC
TRBJ1-3 . . TRBV27 CASSLGIGNTIYF TGTGCCAGCAGTTTAGGTATCGGAAACACCATATATTTT
TRBJ2-1 TRBD2 . TRBV4-1 CASSQVATSSFRSYNEQFF TGCGCCAGCAGCCAAGTTGCGACTAGCTCCTTCCGCTCCTACAATGAGCAGTTCTTC
TRBJ2-2 TRBD2 . TRBV2 CASSTGTMNTGELFF TGTGCCAGCAGTACCGGGACTATGAACACCGGGGAGCTGTTTTTT
TRBJ2-5 TRBD1 large TRBV28 CASSFEQGAGETQYF TGTGCCAGCAGTTTCGAACAGGGGGCCGGAGAGACCCAGTACTTC
TRBJ2-1 TRBD1 . TRBV14 CASSDRGSYNEQFF TGTGCCAGCAGCGACAGGGGTTCCTACAATGAGCAGTTCTTC
TRBJ2-1 TRBD2 . TRBV7-6 CASSASGSYNEQFF TGTGCCAGCAGTGCTAGCGGGAGTTACAATGAGCAGTTCTTC
TRBJ1-2 . . TRBV15 CATSPAGDMNDGYTF TGTGCCACCAGCCCTGCGGGGGATATGAACGATGGCTACACCTTC
TRBJ2-1 . . TRBV7-6 CASSLASSPPFNEQFF TGTGCCAGCAGCTTAGCGTCTAGCCCCCCCTTTAATGAGCAGTTCTTC
TRBJ2-7 . . TRBV7-2 CASSPRGASPYYEQYF TGTGCCAGCAGCCCCCGGGGTGCGAGCCCATACTACGAGCAGTACTTC
TRBJ2-3 TRBD2 . TRBV9 CASSDSGSYVGDTQYF TGTGCCAGCAGCGATAGCGGGAGTTATGTTGGAGATACGCAGTATTTT
TRBJ2-2 TRBD2 . TRBV2 CASSVAGGPDTGELFF TGTGCCAGCAGTGTGGCGGGAGGGCCAGACACCGGGGAGCTGTTTTTT
TRBJ1-1 . . TRBV7-4 CASSSGQPNTEAFF TGTGCCAGCAGCTCAGGACAGCCGAACACTGAAGCTTTCTTT
TRBJ2-1 . . TRBV29-1 CSVDTRTDEQFF TGCAGCGTTGATACCAGGACTGATGAGCAGTTCTTC
TRBJ2-5 . . TRBV20-1 CSARGPETQYF TGCAGTGCTAGAGGGCCGGAGACCCAGTACTTC
TRBJ1-4 TRBD1 few TRBV4-2 CASSPSFGTVGKLFF TGTGCCAGCAGCCCCTCGTTCGGGACAGTGGGAAAACTGTTTTTT
TRBJ2-2 . few TRBV27 CASSLGAAARELFF TGTGCCAGCAGTTTAGGGGCAGCAGCAAGGGAGCTGTTTTTT
TRBJ2-2 . . TRBV7-9 CASSPSRRGENTGELFF TGTGCCAGCAGTCCATCCCGGAGGGGGGAGAACACCGGGGAGCTGTTTTTT
TRBJ2-4 . few TRBV28 CASSPAEGKNIQYF TGTGCCAGCAGTCCAGCGGAGGGGAAAAACATTCAGTACTTC
TRBJ2-6 . . TRBV5-1 CASSLVVGPSSGANVLTF TGCGCCAGCAGCTTGGTAGTGGGACCCAGCTCTGGGGCCAACGTCCTGACTTTC
TRBJ2-5 . . TRBV28 CASSLWGGRAQETQYF TGTGCCAGCAGTTTATGGGGAGGCCGGGCACAAGAGACCCAGTACTTC
TRBJ2-1 . . TRBV7-7 CASSSSQWGEQFF TGTGCTAGCAGCTCATCTCAATGGGGTGAGCAGTTCTTC
TRBJ2-2 TRBD2 . TRBV5-1 CASSLGLAGNSGELFF TGCGCCAGCAGCTTAGGACTAGCGGGTAACAGCGGGGAGCTGTTTTTT
TRBJ2-5 TRBD2 . TRBV28 CASSLSWGGAETQYF TGTGCCAGCAGCTTATCCTGGGGGGGTGCGGAGACCCAGTACTTC
TRBJ2-5 TRBD2 . TRBV7-9 CASSGPVGLAGLDQYF TGTGCCAGCAGCGGTCCGGTGGGGCTAGCGGGACTGGACCAGTACTTC
TRBJ1-1 TRBD1 . TRBV7-8 CASSAFQGAGTEAFF TGTGCCAGCAGCGCCTTCCAGGGGGCTGGGACTGAAGCTTTCTTT
TRBJ2-7 TRBD2 . TRBV29-1 CSVEDPLWREGEQYF TGCAGCGTTGAAGACCCCCTTTGGAGGGAGGGGGAGCAGTACTTC
TRBJ2-7 . . TRBV6-1 CASSLKAGSYEQYF TGTGCCAGCAGTCTCAAGGCGGGGTCCTACGAGCAGTACTTC